These 22 T cell receptor beta chains were all obtained from the same sample, sequenced in a study of cytomegalovirus exposure and HLA in healthy donors. 60 Vbeta and 13 Jbeta primers were used in PCR. Sequenced by immunoSEQ multiplex PCR; TCRdb stores in-frame clones only, minus some. The sample comprises 150,000 to 200,000 clones, about an eighth of which are singletons, and over 6.5% rests with the top ten. Source material: PBMCs. These receptors were obtained from a man between 50 and 59 years old in good health and CMV-seropositive.

The gene calls are TRBV7-2 and TRBJ1-1; possible D gene TRBD1, 5 bases. This CDR3 comprises 13 residues. CDR1 SGHTA and CDR2 FQGNSA come from the germline V gene. The V end was cut by 5 bases, the J end by 2 bases, with 9 bases between. CDR3 nucleotide sequence: TGTGCCAGCAGCGGCAGGGTAAACACTGAAGCTTTCTTT. Translated: CASSGRVNTEAFF.

This clone was found a few times. The rearrangement joins TRBV7-9 to TRBJ2-3; 10 bases are a match to TRBD1. CDR3 length equals 15 residues. Trimming removed 5 bases from V and 2 bases from J; junction bases left unmatched: 4. The germline CDR1 and CDR2 sequences are SEHNR and FQNEAQ (reference sequence). CDR3 nucleotides: TGTGCCAGCAGCACGGGACAGGGGAACACAGATACGCAGTATTTT. Translating gives CASSTGQGNTDTQYF.

This chain links TRBV29-1 with TRBJ2-5; 7 nucleotides match TRBD1. J lost 2 bases, V lost 3 bases, and 3 bases had no gene match. Germline lookup yields CDR1 SQVTM and CDR2 ANQGSEA. The CDR3 loop spans 13 amino acids. The CDR3 nucleotides read TGCAGCGTTGAGACAGGGAGTCAAGAGACCCAGTACTTC. Residues: CSVETGSQETQYF.

On this clone itself: The junction departs from the called germline gene at one end, perhaps through a read error. The J gene is TRBJ2-3, the V gene TRBV4-3; 12 bases are a match to TRBD2. Germline lookup yields CDR1 LGHNA and CDR2 YSLEER. CDR3 length: 19 amino acids. The CDR3 protein is CVSSQDWASGGAATDTQYF. The CDR3 coding sequence is TGCGTCAGCAGCCAAGATTGGGCTAGCGGGGGGGCCGCGACAGATACGCAGTATTTT.

This clone was detected only a few times. The chain has TRBV6-6 and TRBJ1-2; 9 nucleotides match TRBD1. Germline-derived CDR1 and CDR2 are MNHNY and SVGAGI (reference sequence). J gave up 4 bases and V 6 bases, and 9 bases lay outside the gene matches. The CDR3 has 15 amino acids. CDR3 DNA: TGTGCCAGCAGGAATCCGGGACAGGGAGCCTATGGCTACACCTTC. It specifies CASRNPGQGAYGYTF.

This clone has only a few counts. The rearrangement joins TRBV4-2 to TRBJ2-5; D is unclear. CDR3 length equals 13 residues. Trimming shortened V by 2 bases and J by 5 bases, and 9 bases separated the two germline ends. Looked up from germline, CDR1 is LGHNA and CDR2 is YNFKEQ. This CDR3 reads CASSQPPQETQYF. CDR3 coding DNA: TGTGCCAGCAGCCAACCTCCGCAGGAGACCCAGTACTTC.

A remark on this clone: The sample holds other DNA sequences that translate to the same CDR3. The chain is built from TRBV5-1 and TRBJ1-4; D is possibly TRBD1 (5 bases). From germline, CDR1 is SGHRS and CDR2 YFSETQ. V was trimmed by 0 bases and J by 8 bases, leaving 14 bases between them. The CDR3 is made up of 15 amino acids. In nucleotides, the CDR3 is TGCGCCAGCAGCTTGGGCGGGGCAGCGGGGGAAAAACTGTTTTTT. Its protein is CASSLGGAAGEKLFF.

This rearrangement joins TRBV7-3 to TRBJ2-3, with a possible D match to TRBD2 (6 bases). The germline V and J ends were trimmed by 4 bases and 1 base, with 12 bases remaining between them. Germline-derived CDR1 and CDR2 are SGHTA and FQGTGA. This CDR3 spans 15 amino acids. The CDR3 bases are TGTGCCAGCAGCTCGGGACTTCGGGGCACAGATACGCAGTATTTT. Its protein product is CASSSGLRGTDTQYF.

The chain employs TRBV4-2 and TRBJ2-1, with TRBD2 matching over 7 bases. Germline V CDR1 and CDR2: LGHNA, YNFKEQ. The CDR3 is 16 residues long. V was clipped by 2 bases and J by 3 bases; unmatched bases: 7. The CDR3 loop reads CASSQQGGGGYNEQFF. CDR3 DNA: TGTGCCAGCAGCCAACAAGGCGGCGGGGGCTACAATGAGCAGTTCTTC.

DNA for the CDR3: TGTGCCAGCAGCTCTGACAGGGCCTACGAGCAGTACTTC. As protein: CASSSDRAYEQYF. V is TRBV11-3 and J is TRBJ2-7, with 7 nucleotides matching TRBD1. Germline V gene lookup returns CDR1 SGHNT and CDR2 YENEEA. The length of the CDR3 is 13 residues. The J segment lost 2 bases and the V segment lost 4 bases, leaving 2 bases of the junction unmatched.

Only a few counts were recorded for this clone. J is TRBJ2-2 and V is TRBV10-3; a possible D gene is TRBD1 (5 bases). The CDR3 sequence is 14 residues long. Trimming cost V 10 bases and J 7 bases, with 19 bases left between them. From germline, CDR1 is ENHRY and CDR2 SYGVKD. The CDR3: CANSEGASDGELFF. The CDR3 DNA reads TGTGCCAACTCAGAAGGGGCCAGCGACGGGGAGCTGTTTTTT.

In its sample, this clone was seen a few times. The V gene is TRBV5-1, the J gene TRBJ2-5, with 7 bases aligning to TRBD2. V was pared by 2 bases and J by 1 base, with 5 bases of the junction left unmatched. The CDR3 extends over 15 amino acids. Germline V lookup: CDR1 SGHRS, CDR2 YFSETQ. The CDR3 sequence is CASSLGAGLQETQYF. In nucleotides, the CDR3 is TGCGCCAGCAGCTTAGGAGCGGGGCTCCAAGAGACCCAGTACTTC.

In this sample, this clone turned up a few times. This chain links TRBV6-5 with TRBJ2-2; D may be TRBD2 (5 bases). V was clipped by 0 bases and J by 5 bases, with 13 bases between them. Germline V CDR1 and CDR2: MNHEY, SVGAGI. The CDR3 covers 16 residues. CDR3 DNA: TGTGCCAGCAGTTACTCGAAACTAGGTGGGACCGGGGAGCTGTTTTTT. Its translation: CASSYSKLGGTGELFF.

This chain links TRBV6-1 with TRBJ1-2; 7 bases fit TRBD1. The CDR3 has 14 residues. V shed 5 bases, J shed 4 bases, and the junction held 7 bases outside the gene matches. From germline, CDR1 is MNHNS and CDR2 SASEGT. This CDR3 is CASSPRDSGYGYTF. The CDR3 nucleotides read TGTGCCAGCAGTCCTAGGGACAGCGGCTATGGCTACACCTTC.

This clone was found a few times. J is TRBJ2-1 and V is TRBV11-3, with 7 positions matching TRBD2. The V gene's germline CDR1 is SGHNT and CDR2 YENEEA. The CDR3 is 15 residues long. J gave up 1 base and V 7 bases, and 7 bases lay outside the gene matches. This CDR3 is CASTVERGSYNEQFF. CDR3 DNA sequence: TGTGCCAGCACCGTGGAGCGGGGATCCTACAATGAGCAGTTCTTC.

V gene TRBV5-8 combines with J gene TRBJ1-2, with 9 bases matching TRBD1. The CDR3 sequence is 14 residues long. V lost 4 bases and J lost 7; bases outside the gene matches: 8. Germline lookup yields CDR1 SGHTS and CDR2 YDEGEE. The CDR3 DNA sequence: TGTGCCAGCAGCCTGGGACAGGGAAGGAGTGGCTACACCTTC. It specifies CASSLGQGRSGYTF. Variable domain in full (rest from reference TRBV5-8 and TRBJ1-2): EAGVTQSPTHLIKTRGQQATLRCSPISGHTSVYWYQQALGLGLQFLLWYDEGEERNRGNFPPRFSGRQFPNYSSELNVNALELEDSALYLCASSLGQGRSGYTFGSGTRLTVV.

This clone occurred a few times. The genes are TRBV19 and TRBJ1-2; 8 bases are a match to TRBD1. CDR3 length: 14 residues. The junction had 6 bases not matched to a gene; V was cut back by 1 base and J by 8 bases. CDR1 and CDR2 (germline): LNHDA, SQIVND (reference sequence). The CDR3 sequence: CASSIGQGAKGYTF. The CDR3 nucleotides are TGTGCCAGTAGTATAGGTCAGGGGGCCAAGGGCTACACCTTC.

This clone was seen more than once but under ten times. The same CDR3 arises from other DNA sequences in this sample as well. CDR3 bases: TGCAGCGCCGTCGAGTCCAATCAGCCCCAGCATTTT. Translation gives CSAVESNQPQHF. V is TRBV29-1 and J is TRBJ1-5; D not certain. The CDR3 totals 12 residues. Trimming removed 7 bases from V and 3 bases from J, with 10 bases in between. Looked up from germline, CDR1 is SQVTM and CDR2 is ANQGSEA.

The chain recombines TRBV28 with TRBJ1-6; possible D gene TRBD1, 6 bases. The V end lost 6 bases, the J end lost 5 bases, and 14 bases lay between the germline ends. Germline values: CDR1 MDHEN, CDR2 SYDVKM. This CDR3 contains 15 residues. CDR3 DNA: TGTGCCAGCAGGCTCCCGGCAGGGGATAATTCACCCCTCCACTTT. It translates to CASRLPAGDNSPLHF.

In DNA, the CDR3 is TGTGCCAGTAGTATGAACAGGGAAGGGAAACTGTTTTTT. Its protein product is CASSMNREGKLFF. The chain couples TRBV19 to TRBJ1-4; D is perhaps TRBD1 (6 bases). V was trimmed by 3 bases and J by 11 bases, leaving 13 bases between them. Germline assignment: CDR1 LNHDA and CDR2 SQIVND (reference sequence). The CDR3 sequence is 13 residues long.

V is TRBV7-2 and J is TRBJ1-5; D is perhaps TRBD1 (5 bases). With 5 bases removed from V and 7 bases from J, the gap between germline ends came to 9 bases. The CDR3 is made up of 12 amino acids. Germline loops: CDR1 SGHTA, CDR2 FQGNSA. This CDR3 is CASSPGAQPQHF. The CDR3 coding sequence is TGTGCCAGCAGCCCTGGGGCGCAGCCCCAGCATTTT. Supplemented by reference TRBV7-2 and TRBJ1-5, the full variable domain reads GAGVSQSPSNKVTEKGKDVELRCDPISGHTALYWYRQSLGQGLEFLIYFQGNSAPDKSGLPSDRFSAERTGGSVSTLTIQRTQQEDSAVYLCASSPGAQPQHFGDGTRLSIL.

The genes are TRBV5-5 and TRBJ2-3, with D maybe TRBD1 (5 bases). This CDR3 spans 17 amino acids. V was cut by 1 base and J by 1 base, with 16 bases left in between. Germline V CDR1 and CDR2: SGHKS, YYEKEE (reference sequence). As DNA, the CDR3 is TGTGCCAGCAGCTTGTCTGCGACAGCGATACGCACAGATACGCAGTATTTT. This gives the protein CASSLSATAIRTDTQYF. The full variable domain, rest sourced from reference TRBV5-5 and TRBJ2-3, is DAGVTQSPTHLIKTRGQQVTLRCSPISGHKSVSWYQQVLGQGPQFIFQYYEKEERGRGNFPDRFSARQFPNYSSELNVNALLLGDSALYLCASSLSATAIRTDTQYFGPGTRLTVL.